This TCR beta chain was identified in a study of chronic HIV infection and antiretroviral therapy. TCRdb reprocessed the 5' RACE reads via MiXCR and lists one record per CDR3 protein. The sample includes some 43,000 distinct CDR3 sequences, 15% to 20% of them seen just once. The CDR3 covers 11 residues. The sequenced material came from peripheral blood. This TCR was sampled from an adult who had HIV and had not received antiretroviral therapy, or was an uninfected healthy control (not recorded which). This rearrangement joins TRBV21-1 to TRBJ1-4; the table gives TRBD1 as D, unverified against the DNA. TRBV21-1 is an annotated pseudogene. CDR3 protein: CASPKQGPLFF. In DNA, the CDR3 is TGTGCCAGCCCTAAGCAGGGGCCGCTGTTTTTT.